This T cell receptor (beta chain) is drawn from a study of vaccination and CD4 T cells after COVID-19. Study at large: The post-vaccine samples came a median roughly 70 days after dose two (range 14 to 241). Study observations and caveats: Median SARS-CoV-2-reactive clonotype numbers went from 21 to 38; this increase was not significant.

Note on this clonotype: Its specificity is unknown.

With the Oncomine TCR Beta short-read assay, DNA from cultured CD4+ T cells was sequenced. A single record per CDR3 protein comes from TCRdb applying MiXCR to the PCR reads. This sample yields about 14,000 distinct CDR3 sequences, of which 55% are seen a single time; around 8.4% belongs to the top ten. The treatment is: approximately 9-day PBMC culture with coronavirus spike peptide pools or control peptides (ViraFEST assay). TCR sequencing followed the expansion of antigen-specific T cells with peptide pools in ViraFEST. A few million PBMCs were grown per well alongside about 10 IU/ml IL-2 and 7.5 to 10 ug/ml peptide pools. Germline V gene sequence: CDR1 MNHEY, CDR2 SVGAGI. The ends were cut back, 4 bases at V and 14 bases at J, with 11 bases in the middle. The CDR3 is 10 amino acids.

The V call is TRBV6-5, the J call TRBJ1-1, with D tentatively TRBD1 (6 bases). The sequence derives from a human donor who had recovered from COVID-19. Sequencing was performed on CD4+ T cells from blood, cultured in vitro, taken before SARS-CoV-2 vaccination. The CDR3 nucleotides read TGTGCCAGCAGTTCCCAGGACAGATTCTTT. It is translated as CASSSQDRFF.